This record looks at one T cell receptor (beta chain) sequence and its context. Antigen: not known. This specimen comes from a study of T-cell memory formation after mild COVID-19. From the 5' RACE reads, TCRdb called clonotypes with MiXCR, one entry per CDR3 protein. Of roughly 250,000 distinct CDR3 sequences in the sample, roughly a sixth were seen once. This CDR3 contains 13 residues. Between the trimmed V and J ends, which lost 1 base and 6 bases, there was a span of 9 bases. Germline lookup yields CDR1 SGHTA and CDR2 FQGNSA. General study results and limits: Clones contracting across day 15 to 85 had a balanced CD4/CD8 profile; later expanding clones leaned CD4+.

Specimen: PBMCs or a T cell subset sorted from them (not recorded which). This sequence was found in a man aged 18 to 29 who had mild COVID-19 (a few samples of this study predate the infection). Cell type and time point are not known. V gene TRBV7-2 combines with J gene TRBJ1-1; possible D gene TRBD1, 5 bases. Written as DNA, the CDR3 is TGTGCCAGCAGCTTAGTTTGGGGGGCTGAAGCTTTCTTT. Amino acid sequence: CASSLVWGAEAFF.